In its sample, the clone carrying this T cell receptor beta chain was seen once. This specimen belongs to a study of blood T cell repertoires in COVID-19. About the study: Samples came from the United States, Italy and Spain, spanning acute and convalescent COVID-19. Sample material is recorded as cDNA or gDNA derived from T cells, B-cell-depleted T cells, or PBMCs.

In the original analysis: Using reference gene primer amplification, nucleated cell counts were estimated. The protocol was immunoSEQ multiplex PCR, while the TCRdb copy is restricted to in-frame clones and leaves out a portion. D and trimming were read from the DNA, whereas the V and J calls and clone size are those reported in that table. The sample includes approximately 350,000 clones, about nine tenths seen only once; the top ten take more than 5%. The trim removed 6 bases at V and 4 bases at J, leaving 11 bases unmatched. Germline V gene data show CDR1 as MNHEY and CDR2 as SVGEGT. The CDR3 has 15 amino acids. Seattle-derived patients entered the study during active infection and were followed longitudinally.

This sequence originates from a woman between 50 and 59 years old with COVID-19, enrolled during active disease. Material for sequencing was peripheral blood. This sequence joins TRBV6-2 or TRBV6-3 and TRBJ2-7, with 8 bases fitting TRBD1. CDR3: CASSPGQAYAYEQYF. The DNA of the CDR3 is TGTGCCAGCAGCCCGGGACAGGCGTACGCTTACGAGCAGTACTTC.